This entry features one T cell receptor beta chain sequence. The ends lost 7 bases at V and 5 bases at J; junction bases unmatched: 5. This CDR3 region has 15 residues. Germline CDR1 SNHLY, CDR2 FYNNEI. Some clones are missing from TCRdb's copy, which holds only in-frame ones; the method was immunoSEQ multiplex PCR. The data contain 29,000 or so clones, 70% to 90% of them singletons. This sample was taken from a study of T cell changes during pregnancy in multiple sclerosis. This TCR came from a female donor with multiple sclerosis, enrolled in a pregnancy study. The chain has TRBV2 and TRBJ2-1, with 13 bases aligning to TRBD2. The sequencing here drew on CD8+ T cells from peripheral blood mononuclear cells, taken in the second trimester of pregnancy. The CDR3 coding sequence is TGTGCCAGCACCGGGACTAGCGGGATGGACAATGAGCAGTTCTTC. Protein sequence: CASTGTSGMDNEQFF.